These T cell receptor beta chains were read from a single sample in a study of blood T cells in healthy people across ages. TCRdb analysed the 5' RACE reads with MiXCR anew, one entry per CDR3 protein. In the table there are about 680,000 distinct CDR3 sequences, 49% of which are singletons. Sample: blood. Source of these receptors: a woman aged 60-75 years in good health. CDR3s leave out the opening cysteine and the closing phenylalanine or tryptophan. Fields, in order: V gene, D gene, clone size, CDR3 protein. A D gene is named only where the DNA matches it firmly. The size field is filled for only some rows; it gives once, few, many or a size class.

>TRBV28|TRBD1|.
ASRETGSETQY
>TRBV12-3/TRBV12-4|.|.
ASSPPKGFAGNTIY
>TRBV7-2|.|.
ASSLLRGLEQY
>TRBV7-3|TRBD2|once
ASSPAALAGVPDTQY
>TRBV28|.|.
ASSPPSQGGQETQY
>TRBV6-2/TRBV6-3|.|.
ASSYVGASQETQY
>TRBV7-9|.|.
ASSFRAGAEQY
>TRBV24-1|TRBD2|.
ATSDPGLAGINEQY
>TRBV9|TRBD2|.
ASSVAPSGTGPDTQY
>TRBV10-3|.|few
AISESRGSNLPVEQY
>TRBV7-2|TRBD2|.
ASSQGLAGTDEQY
>TRBV5-1|TRBD2|few
ASSFVPSGPSSGANVLT
>TRBV4-2|TRBD1|few
ASSPDLTGGTEAF
>TRBV12-5|TRBD2|once
ASGISGSGADTQY
>TRBV2|TRBD1|few
ASSGQGTNSPLH
>TRBV20-1|.|.
SAPGVSPADTQY
>TRBV3-1|TRBD2|.
ASSPLAGGRDTQY
>TRBV2|TRBD2|.
ASSASGGPAEEQY
>TRBV7-8|TRBD2|.
ASSLRLAGAPYNEQF
>TRBV6-6|.|few
ASADLAEQY
>TRBV7-2|.|.
ASSPRSGLANYGYT
>TRBV7-2|.|few
ASSPRDTLTYEQY